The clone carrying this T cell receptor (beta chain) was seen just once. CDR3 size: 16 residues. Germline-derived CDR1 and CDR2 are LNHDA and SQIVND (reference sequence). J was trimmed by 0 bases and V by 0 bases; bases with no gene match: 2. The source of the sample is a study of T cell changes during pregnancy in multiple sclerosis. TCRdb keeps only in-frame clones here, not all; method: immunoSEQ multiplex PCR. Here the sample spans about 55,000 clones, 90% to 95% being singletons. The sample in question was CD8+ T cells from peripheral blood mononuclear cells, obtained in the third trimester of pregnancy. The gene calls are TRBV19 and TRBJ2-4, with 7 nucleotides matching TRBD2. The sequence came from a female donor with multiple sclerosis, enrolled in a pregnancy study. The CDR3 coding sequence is TGTGCCAGTAGTATAGATGGGGGGGGAGCCAAAAACATTCAGTACTTC. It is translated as CASSIDGGGAKNIQYF.